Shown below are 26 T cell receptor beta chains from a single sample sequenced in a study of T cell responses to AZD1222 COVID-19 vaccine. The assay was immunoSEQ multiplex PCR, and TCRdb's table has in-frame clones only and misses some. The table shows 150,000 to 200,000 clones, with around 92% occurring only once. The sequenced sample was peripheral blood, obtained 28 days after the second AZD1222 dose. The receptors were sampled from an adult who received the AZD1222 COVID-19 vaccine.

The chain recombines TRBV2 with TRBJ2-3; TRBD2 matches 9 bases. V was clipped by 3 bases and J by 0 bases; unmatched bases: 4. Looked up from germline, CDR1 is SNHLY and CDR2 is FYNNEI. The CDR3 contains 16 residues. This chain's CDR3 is CASSEMAGGSTDTQYF. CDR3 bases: TGTGCCAGCAGTGAGATGGCGGGGGGGAGCACAGATACGCAGTATTTT.

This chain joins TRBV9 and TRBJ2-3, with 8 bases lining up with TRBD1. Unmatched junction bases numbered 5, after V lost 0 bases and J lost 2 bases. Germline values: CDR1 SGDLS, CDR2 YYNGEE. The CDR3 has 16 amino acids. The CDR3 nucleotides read TGTGCCAGCAGCGTAGCAGGGGGCGATATCACAGATACGCAGTATTTT. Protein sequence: CASSVAGGDITDTQYF.

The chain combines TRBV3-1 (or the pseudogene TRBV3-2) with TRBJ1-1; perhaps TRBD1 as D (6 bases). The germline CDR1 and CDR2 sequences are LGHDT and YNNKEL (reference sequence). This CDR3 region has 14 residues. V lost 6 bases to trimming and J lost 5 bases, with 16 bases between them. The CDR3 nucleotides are TGTGCCAGCAGTCTTACAGGGAGAGGAACTGAAGCTTTCTTT. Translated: CASSLTGRGTEAFF.

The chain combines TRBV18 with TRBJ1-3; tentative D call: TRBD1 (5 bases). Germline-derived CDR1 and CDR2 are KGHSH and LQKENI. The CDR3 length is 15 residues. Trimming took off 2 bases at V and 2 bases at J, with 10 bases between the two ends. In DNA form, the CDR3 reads TGTGCCAGCTCACCAAGTAGGGGCCCTGGAAACACCATATATTTT. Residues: CASSPSRGPGNTIYF.

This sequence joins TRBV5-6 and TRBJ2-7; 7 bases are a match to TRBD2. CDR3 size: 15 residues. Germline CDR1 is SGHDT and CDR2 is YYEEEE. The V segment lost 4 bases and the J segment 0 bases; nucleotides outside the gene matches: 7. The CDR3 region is CASSPEGGASYEQYF. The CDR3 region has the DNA TGTGCCAGCAGCCCGGAGGGAGGGGCCTCCTACGAGCAGTACTTC.

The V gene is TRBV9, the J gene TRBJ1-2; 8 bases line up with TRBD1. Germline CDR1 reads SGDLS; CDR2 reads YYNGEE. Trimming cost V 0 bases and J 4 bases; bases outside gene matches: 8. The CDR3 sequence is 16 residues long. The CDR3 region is CASSVDARQGPYGYTF. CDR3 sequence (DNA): TGTGCCAGCAGCGTAGACGCGCGACAGGGGCCCTATGGCTACACCTTC.

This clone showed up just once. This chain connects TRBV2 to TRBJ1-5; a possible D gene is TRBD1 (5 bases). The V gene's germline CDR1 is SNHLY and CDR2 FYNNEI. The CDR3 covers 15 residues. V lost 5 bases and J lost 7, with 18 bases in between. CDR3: CASSPGTAFWQPQHF. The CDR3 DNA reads TGTGCCAGCAGTCCCGGGACCGCCTTTTGGCAGCCCCAGCATTTT.

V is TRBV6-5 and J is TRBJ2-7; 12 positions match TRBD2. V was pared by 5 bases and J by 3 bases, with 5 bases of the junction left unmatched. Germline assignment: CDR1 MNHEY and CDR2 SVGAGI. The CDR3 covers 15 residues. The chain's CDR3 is CASSRTSGALYEQYF. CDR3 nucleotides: TGTGCCAGCAGTCGGACTAGCGGGGCGCTCTACGAGCAGTACTTC.

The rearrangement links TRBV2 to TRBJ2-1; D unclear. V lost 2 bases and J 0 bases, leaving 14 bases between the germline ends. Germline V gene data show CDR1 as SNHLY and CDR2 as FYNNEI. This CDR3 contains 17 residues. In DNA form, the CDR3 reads TGTGCCAGCAGTGAATTCCCGACGGCCAGCTCCTACAATGAGCAGTTCTTC. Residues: CASSEFPTASSYNEQFF.

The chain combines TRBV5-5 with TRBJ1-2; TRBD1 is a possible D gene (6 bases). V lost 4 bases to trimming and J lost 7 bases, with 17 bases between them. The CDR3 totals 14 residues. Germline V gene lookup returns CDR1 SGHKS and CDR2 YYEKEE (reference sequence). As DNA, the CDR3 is TGTGCCAGCAGCCCGGGGGCCGGGATAGGTGGCTACACCTTC. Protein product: CASSPGAGIGGYTF.

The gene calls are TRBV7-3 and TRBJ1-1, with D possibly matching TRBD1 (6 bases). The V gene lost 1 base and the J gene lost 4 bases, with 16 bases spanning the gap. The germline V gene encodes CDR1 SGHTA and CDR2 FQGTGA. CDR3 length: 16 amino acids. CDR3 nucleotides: TGTGCCAGCAGCTTAATGCCCGTTGCGGGGGCCACTGAAGCTTTCTTT. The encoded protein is CASSLMPVAGATEAFF.

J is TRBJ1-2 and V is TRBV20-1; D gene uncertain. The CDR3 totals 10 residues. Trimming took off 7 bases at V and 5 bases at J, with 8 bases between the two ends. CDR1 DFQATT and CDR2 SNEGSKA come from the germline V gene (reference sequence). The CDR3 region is CSGENYGYTF. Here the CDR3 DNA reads TGCAGTGGGGAGAATTATGGCTACACCTTC.

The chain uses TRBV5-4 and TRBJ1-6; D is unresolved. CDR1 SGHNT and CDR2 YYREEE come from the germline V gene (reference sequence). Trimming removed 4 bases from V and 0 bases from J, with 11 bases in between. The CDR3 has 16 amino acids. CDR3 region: CASSLLGSSYNSPLHF. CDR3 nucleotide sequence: TGTGCCAGCAGCCTCCTAGGAAGCTCCTATAATTCACCCCTCCACTTT.

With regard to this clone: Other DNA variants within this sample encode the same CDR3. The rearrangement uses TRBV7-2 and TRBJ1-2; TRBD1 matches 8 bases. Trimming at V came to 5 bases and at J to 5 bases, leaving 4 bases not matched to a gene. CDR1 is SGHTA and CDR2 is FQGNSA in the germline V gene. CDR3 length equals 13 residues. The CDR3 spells CASSLGQGYGYTF. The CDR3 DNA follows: TGTGCCAGCAGCCTCGGACAGGGATATGGCTACACCTTC.

The CDR3 reads CASSYLAGGSNEQFF. CDR3 DNA: TGTGCCAGCAGTTACCTAGCGGGGGGAAGCAATGAGCAGTTCTTC. The chain has TRBV27 and TRBJ2-1; 11 bases fit TRBD2. This CDR3 contains 15 residues. Trimming at V came to 4 bases and at J to 6 bases, leaving 5 bases not matched to a gene. Germline values: CDR1 MNHEY, CDR2 SMNVEV (reference sequence).

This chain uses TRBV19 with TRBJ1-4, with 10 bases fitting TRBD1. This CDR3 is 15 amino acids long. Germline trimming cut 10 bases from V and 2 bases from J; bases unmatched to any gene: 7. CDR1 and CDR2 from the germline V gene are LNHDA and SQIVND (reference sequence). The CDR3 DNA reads TGTGCCACTAAGGACAGGGGGATGACTAATGAAAAACTGTTTTTT. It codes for CATKDRGMTNEKLFF. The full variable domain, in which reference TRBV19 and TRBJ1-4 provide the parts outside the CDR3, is DGGITQSPKYLFRKEGQNVTLSCEQNLNHDAMYWYRQDPGQGLRLIYYSQIVNDFQKGDIAEGYSVSREKKESFPLTVTSAQKNPTAFYLCATKDRGMTNEKLFFGSGTQLSVL.

In DNA, the CDR3 is TGTGCCAGTCGAGCAGGGTGGGCTGACTATGGCTACACCTTC. Translated, it gives CASRAGWADYGYTF. J is TRBJ1-2 and V is TRBV19; weak D call: TRBD1 (5 bases). The CDR3 runs to 14 residues. Trimming took off 8 bases at V and 3 bases at J, with 16 bases between the two ends. Per the germline V gene, CDR1 is LNHDA and CDR2 is SQIVND (reference sequence).

CDR3 protein: CASSPFAPAGNTIYF. Written as DNA, the CDR3 is TGTGCCAGCAGCCCGTTTGCCCCGGCTGGAAACACCATATATTTT. V and J are TRBV7-2 and TRBJ1-3; D is uncertain. The V gene's germline CDR1 is SGHTA and CDR2 FQGNSA. The CDR3 covers 15 residues. Trimming left V 5 bases short and J 2 bases short, with 13 bases between.

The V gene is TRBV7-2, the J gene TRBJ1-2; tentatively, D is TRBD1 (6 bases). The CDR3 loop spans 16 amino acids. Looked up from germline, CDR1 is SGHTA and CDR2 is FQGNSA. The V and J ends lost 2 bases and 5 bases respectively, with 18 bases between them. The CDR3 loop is CASSLTRVGGLYGYTF. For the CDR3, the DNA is TGTGCCAGCAGCTTAACGAGGGTGGGGGGCCTATATGGCTACACCTTC.

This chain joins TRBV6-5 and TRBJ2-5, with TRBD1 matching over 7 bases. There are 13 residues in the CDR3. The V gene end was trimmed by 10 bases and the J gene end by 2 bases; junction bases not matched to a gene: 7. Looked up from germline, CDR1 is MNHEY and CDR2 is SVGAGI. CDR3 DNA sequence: TGTGCCATTAGACAGGGTCCGCAAGAGACCCAGTACTTC. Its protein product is CAIRQGPQETQYF.

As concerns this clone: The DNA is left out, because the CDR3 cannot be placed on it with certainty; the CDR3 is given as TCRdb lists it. CDR3 protein: CASSQCRPLDILCQPQHF. The chain joins TRBV14 to TRBJ1-5. Germline V gene lookup returns CDR1 SGHDN and CDR2 FVKESK. The length of the CDR3 is 18 amino acids, counting both ends.

In DNA, the CDR3 is TGTGCCAGCAGCTGGGAAGGGTCGGCCACTGAAGCTTTCTTT. The encoded protein is CASSWEGSATEAFF. The chain couples TRBV7-8 to TRBJ1-1; D remains ambiguous. Per germline, CDR1 SGHVS and CDR2 FQNEAQ. The CDR3 consists of 14 residues. Trimming stripped 4 bases from V and 4 bases from J, with 13 bases between. Combining the CDR3 with reference TRBV7-8 and TRBJ1-1 gives the whole variable domain GAGVSQSPRYKVAKRGQDVALRCDPISGHVSLFWYQQALGQGPEFLTYFQNEAQLDKSGLPSDRFFAERPEGSVSTLKIQRTQQEDSAVYLCASSWEGSATEAFFGQGTRLTVV.

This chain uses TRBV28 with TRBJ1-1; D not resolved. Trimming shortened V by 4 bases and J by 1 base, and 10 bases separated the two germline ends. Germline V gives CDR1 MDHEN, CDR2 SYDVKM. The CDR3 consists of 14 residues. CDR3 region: CASSSTGENTEAFF. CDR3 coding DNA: TGTGCCAGCAGTTCTACCGGGGAGAACACTGAAGCTTTCTTT. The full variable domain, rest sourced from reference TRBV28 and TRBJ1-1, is DVKVTQSSRYLVKRTGEKVFLECVQDMDHENMFWYRQDPGLGLRLIYFSYDVKMKEKGDIPEGYSVSREKKERFSLILESASTNQTSMYLCASSSTGENTEAFFGQGTRLTVV.

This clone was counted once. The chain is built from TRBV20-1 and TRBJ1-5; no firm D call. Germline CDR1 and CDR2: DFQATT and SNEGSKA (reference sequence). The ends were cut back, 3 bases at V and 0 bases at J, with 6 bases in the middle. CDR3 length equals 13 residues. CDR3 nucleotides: TGCAGTGCTAGTGACAATAGCAATCAGCCCCAGCATTTT. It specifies CSASDNSNQPQHF.

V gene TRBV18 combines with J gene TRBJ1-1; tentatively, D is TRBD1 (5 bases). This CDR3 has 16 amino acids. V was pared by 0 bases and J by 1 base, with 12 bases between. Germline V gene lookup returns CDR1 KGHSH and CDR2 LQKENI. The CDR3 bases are TGTGCCAGCTCACCACCTGGGGGAGGGAGGAACACTGAAGCTTTCTTT. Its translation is CASSPPGGGRNTEAFF.

In nucleotides, the CDR3 is TGTGCCAGCAGCCCCGAGGGGGTGGGGTACTATGGCTACACCTTC. It encodes CASSPEGVGYYGYTF. This chain links TRBV13 with TRBJ1-2; possibly TRBD1 for D (6 bases). The germline V gene has CDR1 PRHDT and CDR2 FYEKMQ (reference sequence). The CDR3 is 15 amino acids. V shed 5 bases and J shed 3 bases, with 16 bases lying between them.